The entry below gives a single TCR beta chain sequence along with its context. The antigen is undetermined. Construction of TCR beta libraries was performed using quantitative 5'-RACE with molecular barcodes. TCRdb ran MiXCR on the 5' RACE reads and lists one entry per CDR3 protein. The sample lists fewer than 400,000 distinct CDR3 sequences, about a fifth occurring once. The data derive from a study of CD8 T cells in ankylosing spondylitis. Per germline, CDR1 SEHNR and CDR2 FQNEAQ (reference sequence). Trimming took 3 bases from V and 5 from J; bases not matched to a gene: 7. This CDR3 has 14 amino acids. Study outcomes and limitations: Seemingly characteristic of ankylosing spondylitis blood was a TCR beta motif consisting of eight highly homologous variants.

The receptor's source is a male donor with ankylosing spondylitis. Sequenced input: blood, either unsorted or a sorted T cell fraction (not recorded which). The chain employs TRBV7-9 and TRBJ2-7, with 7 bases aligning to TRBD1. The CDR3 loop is CASSLVQGVHEQYF. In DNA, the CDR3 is TGTGCCAGCAGCTTGGTCCAGGGGGTCCACGAGCAGTACTTC.